The next 31 T cell receptor beta chains were all read from a single sample in a study of read filtering for tumor transcriptome and immune sequencing. This library used roughly 400 ng RNA and molecular barcoded adaptors spanning alpha/delta and beta/gamma chains. Each CDR3 protein is one row after TCRdb ran MiXCR on the reads. Of tens of thousands of distinct CDR3 sequences listed, approximately 21% were seen once; the top ten hold about an eighth. Sequencing used a population of CD138-negative cells sorted from bone marrow. The receptors derive from a donor at least 40 years old with multiple myeloma.

The genes are TRBV2 and TRBJ1-1; 7 bases align to TRBD1. Unmatched junction bases numbered 4, after V lost 3 bases and J lost 3 bases. Looked up from germline, CDR1 is SNHLY and CDR2 is FYNNEI. This CDR3 has 14 amino acids. CDR3 sequence: CASSDPGQYTEAFF. The CDR3 DNA is TGTGCCAGCAGTGATCCGGGACAGTACACTGAAGCTTTCTTT.

As for this clonotype: Possible read error: a much larger clone is one base away. The chain couples TRBV29-1 to TRBJ2-7, with D possibly TRBD1 on 5 matching bases. The germline V gene encodes CDR1 SQVTM and CDR2 ANQGSEA. Trimming left V 1 base short and J 7 bases short, with 11 bases between. This CDR3 has 12 amino acids. The CDR3 sequence is CSVEVWGNEQYF. In DNA, the CDR3 is TGCAGCGTTGAAGTCTGGGGCAATGAGCAGTACTTC.

Worth noting for this clonotype: A read error may be the cause here, since a much bigger clone is one base away. V gene TRBV29-1 combines with J gene TRBJ1-4, with 9 bases lining up with TRBD1. The CDR3 loop spans 12 amino acids. The germline V gene encodes CDR1 SQVTM and CDR2 ANQGSEA. The CDR3 region has the DNA TGCAGCGCCGGACAGGGGTTCGAAAAACTGCTTTTT. Protein: CSAGQGFEKLLF. Combining the CDR3 with reference TRBV29-1 and TRBJ1-4 gives the whole variable domain SAVISQKPSRDICQRGTSLTIQCQVDSQVTMMFWYRQQPGQSLTLIATANQGSEATYESGFVIDKFPISRPNLTFSTLTVSNMSPEDSSIYLCSAGQGFEKLLFGSGTQLSVL.

This clonotype was seen many times. V usage is TRBV28 and J usage is TRBJ1-1; TRBD1 aligns across 7 bases. Germline assignment: CDR1 MDHEN and CDR2 SYDVKM. This CDR3 spans 13 amino acids. V was pared by 4 bases and J by 10 bases, with 9 bases of the junction left unmatched. The CDR3 spells CASSSRDSKGAFF. The CDR3 DNA sequence: TGTGCCAGCAGTTCTAGGGACAGCAAGGGAGCTTTCTTT.

This chain uses TRBV29-1 with TRBJ1-5, with D unresolved. V was cut by 5 bases and J by 2 bases, with 10 bases left in between. Germline CDR1 reads SQVTM; CDR2 reads ANQGSEA. The CDR3 length is 13 residues. The chain's CDR3 is CSVSIWGNQPQHF. CDR3 nucleotides: TGCAGCGTTAGTATCTGGGGCAATCAGCCCCAGCATTTT.

This clonotype has ten or more counts. The CDR3 loop reads CASSRDRIRGQPQHF. CDR3 in DNA: TGTGCCAGCAGTAGGGACAGGATCCGCGGTCAGCCCCAGCATTTT. This chain joins TRBV6-5 and TRBJ1-5; 8 nucleotides line up with TRBD1. The germline V gene encodes CDR1 MNHEY and CDR2 SVGAGI. With 5 bases clipped from V and 6 bases from J, the junction kept 9 bases outside the gene matches. The CDR3 is made up of 15 amino acids.

This clonotype was picked up many times. The chain has TRBV19 and TRBJ2-3; 12 bases line up with TRBD1. This CDR3 is 16 amino acids long. V dropped 3 bases and J dropped 3; count of bases not matched to a gene: 4. The germline gives CDR1 LNHDA, CDR2 SQIVND (reference sequence). The CDR3 DNA is TGTGCCAGTAGTATGGGGGGACAGGGGGCAACAGATACGCAGTATTTT. It yields the protein CASSMGGQGATDTQYF.

Of note for this clonotype: A read error may produce the germline difference seen at one junction end. The V call is TRBV6-5, the J call TRBJ2-1; 9 bases line up with TRBD1. The CDR3 is made up of 16 amino acids. Germline V gene data show CDR1 as MNHEY and CDR2 as SVGAGI. The CDR3 loop is CASSQTGQGRYNEQLF. DNA for the CDR3: TGTGCCAGCAGTCAGACGGGACAGGGTCGATACAATGAGCAGCTCTTC.

The table lists this clonotype with a few counts. Without the conserved terminal phenylalanine or tryptophan, this CDR3 likely stems from a read error. The chain joins TRBV7-2 to TRBJ2-1; TRBD1 matches at 11 bases. V shed 5 bases and J 4 bases; nucleotides not matched to a gene: 7. The CDR3 covers 16 residues. The germline V gene has CDR1 SGHTA and CDR2 FQGNSA. This CDR3 is CASSLTGTGGYNEQFL. CDR3 coding DNA: TGTGCCAGCAGCCTGACCGGGACAGGGGGTTACAATGAGCAGTTCCTC.

Ten or more counts support this clonotype. This sequence joins TRBV27 and TRBJ2-1, with 12 bases identical to TRBD2. CDR1 is MNHEY and CDR2 is SMNVEV in the germline V gene (reference sequence). CDR3 length: 13 residues. V was pared by 10 bases and J by 8 bases, with 6 bases of the junction left unmatched. CDR3 in DNA: TGTGCCACAGCTAGCGGGGGGGCCTATGAGCAGTTCTTC. Its protein is CATASGGAYEQFF.

This clonotype was seen many times. This chain joins TRBV6-6 and TRBJ2-1; D is unclear. The germline V and J ends were trimmed by 0 bases and 3 bases, with 9 bases remaining between them. The CDR3 extends over 15 amino acids. Germline loops: CDR1 MNHNY, CDR2 SVGAGI (reference sequence). DNA for the CDR3: TGTGCCAGCAGTTACTCACCTCTCGACTACAATGAGCAGTTCTTC. This encodes CASSYSPLDYNEQFF.

In its sample, this clonotype was seen a few times. The V gene is TRBV28, the J gene TRBJ2-7; 7 bases map to TRBD2. Unmatched junction bases numbered 10, after V lost 5 bases and J lost 3 bases. The length of the CDR3 is 15 residues. Germline V CDR1 and CDR2: MDHEN, SYDVKM. CDR3 nucleotide sequence: TGTGCCAGCAGTCGCCTTAGCGGGCGGTTCTACGAGCAGTACTTC. Residues: CASSRLSGRFYEQYF.

This clonotype occurred many times. The chain has TRBV6-1 and TRBJ1-1, with a tentative D call TRBD1 (5 bases). The ends were cut back, 2 bases at V and 7 bases at J, with 14 bases in the middle. Germline CDR1 is MNHNS and CDR2 is SASEGT. The CDR3 covers 14 residues. This CDR3 reads CASSEWMGGGEAFF. The CDR3 region has the DNA TGTGCCAGCAGTGAATGGATGGGGGGAGGTGAAGCTTTCTTT.

The count of this clonotype is one. This may be a read error, as it is one base from a much larger clone. This chain links TRBV7-8 with TRBJ2-2, with D maybe TRBD2 (6 bases). Germline lookup yields CDR1 SGHVS and CDR2 FQNEAQ. This CDR3 has 11 amino acids. CDR3 in DNA: TGTGCCAGCAGCAACACCGGGGGGCTGTTTTTT. It encodes CASSNTGGLFF.

This clonotype was counted ten times or more. The V call is TRBV20-1, the J call TRBJ1-1; D unclear. With 5 bases removed from V and 1 base from J, the gap between germline ends came to 11 bases. CDR1 is DFQATT, CDR2 SNEGSKA, per germline (reference sequence). The CDR3 covers 13 residues. CDR3: CSAVLHPNTEAFF. CDR3 in DNA: TGCAGTGCTGTCCTACACCCGAACACTGAAGCTTTCTTT.

This clonotype was counted a few times. V gene TRBV18 combines with J gene TRBJ2-3; D is perhaps TRBD2 (5 bases). V dropped 4 bases and J dropped 6 bases, with 8 bases sitting between them. The CDR3 totals 12 residues. Germline V lookup: CDR1 KGHSH, CDR2 LQKENI. The CDR3 sequence is CASSHKRDTQYF. The CDR3 DNA reads TGTGCCAGCTCACATAAGCGGGATACGCAGTATTTT.

This clonotype was observed many times. V is TRBV5-1 and J is TRBJ2-6; D is ambiguous. V shed 1 base and J shed 0 bases, with 8 bases lying between them. The CDR3 contains 16 residues. Germline-derived CDR1 and CDR2 are SGHRS and YFSETQ. CDR3 loop: CASSLMASSGANVLTF. In DNA form, the CDR3 reads TGCGCCAGCAGCTTGATGGCAAGCTCTGGGGCCAACGTCCTGACTTTC. Full variable domain (remainder filled in from reference TRBV5-1 and TRBJ2-6): KAGVTQTPRYLIKTRGQQVTLSCSPISGHRSVSWYQQTPGQGLQFLFEYFSETQRNKGNFPGRFSGRQFSNSRSEMNVSTLELGDSALYLCASSLMASSGANVLTFGAGSRLTVL.

This clonotype showed up many times. The gene calls are TRBV5-1 and TRBJ2-3, with D maybe TRBD1 (5 bases). Germline values: CDR1 SGHRS, CDR2 YFSETQ. The CDR3 totals 13 residues. The V end lost 4 bases, the J end lost 10 bases, and 16 bases lay between the germline ends. In DNA, the CDR3 is TGCGCCAGCAGCCCCCAGGGCCCTCCCTCGCAGTATTTT. It translates to CASSPQGPPSQYF.

This clonotype was seen ten or more times. The chain joins TRBV7-9 to TRBJ1-4; D is unclear. Germline CDR1 reads SEHNR; CDR2 reads FQNEAQ (reference sequence). Between the trimmed V and J ends, which lost 4 bases and 0 bases, there was a span of 12 bases. This CDR3 has 16 amino acids. For the CDR3, the DNA is TGTGCCAGCAGCTCAATGGACCCAGCAACTAATGAAAAACTGTTTTTT. Its protein is CASSSMDPATNEKLFF.

The sample holds many counts of this clonotype. This chain uses TRBV5-1 with TRBJ2-3; 12 nucleotides agree with TRBD2. Germline-derived CDR1 and CDR2 are SGHRS and YFSETQ. J lost 5 bases, V lost 0 bases, and 7 bases had no gene match. This CDR3 comprises 17 residues. The CDR3 loop is CASSLGLAGALIDTQYF. The CDR3 DNA follows: TGCGCCAGCAGCTTGGGACTAGCGGGGGCGCTAATAGATACGCAGTATTTT.

A note on this clonotype: A read error may explain this, as a much larger clone is one base away. This sequence joins TRBV2 and TRBJ1-1; unclear D gene. Germline loops: CDR1 SNHLY, CDR2 FYNNEI. The CDR3 is made up of 11 amino acids. CDR3 sequence reads: CASYLNTEALF. DNA of the CDR3: TGTGCCAGCTATCTGAACACTGAAGCTCTCTTT.

This clonotype showed up many times. This rearrangement joins TRBV2 to TRBJ2-1, with no clear D. CDR3 length equals 13 residues. CDR1 is SNHLY and CDR2 is FYNNEI in the germline V gene. The V and J ends lost 5 bases and 3 bases respectively, with 8 bases between them. The CDR3 sequence: CASSTPHYNEQFF. For the CDR3, the DNA is TGTGCCAGCAGTACCCCACACTACAATGAGCAGTTCTTC.

V gene TRBV11-2 combines with J gene TRBJ1-5, with D perhaps TRBD1 (5 bases). The CDR3 is made up of 17 amino acids. The V end lost 5 bases, the J end lost 2 bases, and 19 bases lay between the germline ends. Germline loops: CDR1 SGHAT, CDR2 FQNNGV. The CDR3 DNA follows: TGTGCCAGCAGCGAAGCGATTCAGGGATCGGGCAATCAGCCCCAGCATTTT. Its translation is CASSEAIQGSGNQPQHF.

This clonotype was counted many times. The chain employs TRBV4-1 and TRBJ2-1; a weak D match, TRBD2 (7 bases). Looked up from germline, CDR1 is MGHRA and CDR2 is YSYEKL. V gave up 2 bases and J gave up 3 bases, with 20 bases separating them. The CDR3 consists of 18 residues. CDR3 nucleotide sequence: TGCGCCAGCAGCCAACCCACTATGGCGCGGGGGCTCTACAATGAGCAGTTCTTC. Its translation is CASSQPTMARGLYNEQFF.

With respect to this clonotype: A much larger clone differs from this one at a single base, so this may be a read error. J is TRBJ2-5 and V is TRBV2, with 9 bases that match TRBD1. CDR1 and CDR2 from the germline V gene are SNHLY and FYNNEI. The CDR3 has 12 residues. CDR3 DNA sequence: TGTGCCAGCAGGGACAGGGGAGAGACCCAGCACTTC. Its translation: CASRDRGETQHF.

This chain joins TRBV29-1 and TRBJ1-2; weak D call: TRBD1 (6 bases). The CDR3 loop spans 12 amino acids. Trimming pared 4 bases from V and 0 bases from J, leaving 6 bases between. Germline CDR1 and CDR2: SQVTM and ANQGSEA. The CDR3 DNA follows: TGCAGCGTTGCAGGGGCTAACTATGGCTACACCTTC. It translates to CSVAGANYGYTF.

This clonotype was seen more than once but under ten times. This rearrangement joins TRBV4-1 to TRBJ1-5, with 9 positions matching TRBD1. This CDR3 spans 15 amino acids. Germline V lookup: CDR1 MGHRA, CDR2 YSYEKL. The V and J ends lost 0 bases and 7 bases, in that order; junction bases with no gene match: 4. In DNA form, the CDR3 reads TGCGCCAGCAGCCAAGATGGACAGGGGAACCAGCCCCAGCATTTT. This codes for CASSQDGQGNQPQHF.

In its sample, this clonotype was seen many times. V usage is TRBV13 and J usage is TRBJ2-2, with a possible D match to TRBD2 (5 bases). The CDR3 spans 14 residues. CDR1 and CDR2 from the germline V gene are PRHDT and FYEKMQ (reference sequence). Trimming took off 4 bases at V and 3 bases at J, with 9 bases between the two ends. CDR3 DNA sequence: TGTGCCAGCAGCTCGGAGAGGGACACCGGGGAGCTGTTTTTT. It yields the protein CASSSERDTGELFF.

Ten or more counts support this clonotype. The chain is built from TRBV7-9 and TRBJ2-7, with unresolved D. V shed 5 bases and J shed 0 bases, with 11 bases lying between them. Germline V gene lookup returns CDR1 SEHNR and CDR2 FQNEAQ (reference sequence). There are 14 residues in the CDR3. This chain's CDR3 is CASSTDPSSYEQYF. The CDR3 nucleotides read TGTGCCAGCAGCACAGACCCGAGCTCCTACGAGCAGTACTTC.

This chain links TRBV5-5 with TRBJ2-5, with D perhaps TRBD2 (6 bases). This CDR3 is 15 amino acids long. V was shortened by 4 bases and J by 3 bases, with 16 bases between the two germline ends. Germline loops: CDR1 SGHKS, CDR2 YYEKEE (reference sequence). CDR3 coding DNA: TGTGCCAGCAGCCCCGCCGGACTATCCAAAGAGACCCAGTACTTC. It encodes CASSPAGLSKETQYF.

The sample holds many counts of this clonotype. The V and J genes are TRBV6-5 and TRBJ2-3, with D perhaps matching TRBD1 (6 bases). CDR3 length equals 15 residues. V shed 3 bases and J shed 0 bases, with 10 bases lying between them. CDR1 and CDR2 (germline): MNHEY, SVGAGI. The CDR3 DNA reads TGTGCCAGCAGTTATAGGGGACACAGCACAGATACGCAGTATTTT. Residues: CASSYRGHSTDTQYF.